One sample yielded the 26 T cell receptor beta chains listed below, sequenced in a study of regulatory T cells in long-lasting Graves disease. Library construction for TCR beta used iRepertoire HTBI primers and Arm-PCR of CDR3 regions. Each CDR3 protein gets one entry after TCRdb re-called the multiplex PCR reads with MiXCR. The table lists a few hundred thousand distinct CDR3 sequences, around 17% of them singletons. Time point given: newly diagnosed GD, antithyroid drugs for less than 3 months. From PBMCs, RNA was extracted and then used to make the TCR library. This same sample was also taken into another study, of T cells in Graves' hyperthyroidism and ophthalmopathy.

This sample comprised peripheral blood mononuclear cells (PBMCs), obtained at new diagnosis, from a patient treated with antithyroid drugs. These receptors were taken from a man in his forties with Graves disease.

The V gene is TRBV9, the J gene TRBJ2-3; no clear D gene. V lost 5 bases and J 2 bases, leaving 12 bases between the germline ends. This CDR3 has 14 residues. Per germline, CDR1 SGDLS and CDR2 YYNGEE. In DNA form, the CDR3 reads TGTGCCAGCAGTCGGACGGACGACACAGATACGCAGTATTTT. It encodes CASSRTDDTDTQYF. Filled out from reference TRBV9 and TRBJ2-3, the complete variable domain reads DSGVTQTPKHLITATGQRVTLRCSPRSGDLSVYWYQQSLDQGLQFLIQYYNGEERAKGNILERFSAQQFPDLHSELNLSSLELGDSALYFCASSRTDDTDTQYFGPGTRLTVL.

Turning to this clonotype: It is likely a read error: a sequence one base away is far more abundant. The chain has TRBV28 and TRBJ2-7; TRBD1 matches 10 bases. V was clipped by 0 bases and J by 7 bases; unmatched bases: 9. The CDR3 is 16 amino acids. From germline, CDR1 is MDHEN and CDR2 SYDVKM. Here the CDR3 DNA reads TGTGCCAGCAGTTTATGGTCGGGACAGGGGAGGAATGAGCAGTACTTC. Translated, it gives CASSLWSGQGRNEQYF.

This clonotype came up a few times. The V and J genes are TRBV4-3 and TRBJ1-6; TRBD1 matches 8 bases. After removal of 0 bases from V and 6 bases from J, the junction contained 13 bases not matched to a gene. Germline V gene data show CDR1 as LGHNA and CDR2 as YSLEER. This CDR3 region has 19 residues. CDR3 coding DNA: TGCGCCAGCAGCCAAGAGCTGGGCGGGTACACAGGGGGTAATTCACCCCTCCACTTT. Amino acid sequence: CASSQELGGYTGGNSPLHF.

The rearrangement uses TRBV20-1 and TRBJ2-5; TRBD2 agrees at 12 bases. CDR3 length equals 15 residues. The germline gives CDR1 DFQATT, CDR2 SNEGSKA (reference sequence). V shed 3 bases and J 2 bases; nucleotides not matched to a gene: 4. CDR3 residues: CSARKTSGGQETQYF. In DNA, the CDR3 is TGCAGTGCTAGGAAGACTAGCGGGGGTCAAGAGACCCAGTACTTC.

A few counts support this clonotype. The rearrangement joins TRBV20-1 to TRBJ2-2; 8 bases align to TRBD2. The V gene's germline CDR1 is DFQATT and CDR2 SNEGSKA (reference sequence). The CDR3 has 15 residues. J was trimmed by 7 bases and V by 1 base; bases with no gene match: 8. CDR3 in amino acids: CSARGTSPQDGELFF. CDR3 DNA: TGCAGTGCTAGAGGGACTAGCCCTCAGGACGGGGAGCTGTTTTTT.

The sample holds a few counts of this clonotype. The chain has TRBV27 and TRBJ2-3, with 13 bases aligning to TRBD2. Germline CDR1 and CDR2: MNHEY and SMNVEV (reference sequence). V shed 2 bases, J shed 5 bases, and the junction held 4 bases outside the gene matches. This CDR3 comprises 16 residues. Here the CDR3 DNA reads TGTGCCAGCAGTTTAGGGACTAGCGGGGTAGTAGATACGCAGTATTTT. Translated: CASSLGTSGVVDTQYF.

This clonotype has a count of ten or more. The J gene is TRBJ2-1, the V gene TRBV5-5; 15 bases map to TRBD2. Per the germline V gene, CDR1 is SGHKS and CDR2 is YYEKEE (reference sequence). The CDR3 has 16 amino acids. V shed 4 bases, J shed 10 bases, and the junction held 9 bases outside the gene matches. The CDR3 region has the DNA TGTGCCAGCAGCAATACTCCGGGACTAGCGGGGGGAGAGCAGTTCTTC. It yields the protein CASSNTPGLAGGEQFF.

This chain links TRBV5-4 with TRBJ2-7; 9 bases agree with TRBD2. The CDR3 covers 17 residues. From germline, CDR1 is SGHNT and CDR2 YYREEE (reference sequence). V shed 0 bases, J shed 4 bases, and the junction held 11 bases outside the gene matches. CDR3 sequence: CASSLGLRASGEYEQYF. For the CDR3, the DNA is TGTGCCAGCAGCTTGGGCCTGCGGGCTAGCGGGGAATACGAGCAGTACTTC.

This clonotype was observed at least ten times. This chain's CDR3 is CSARDVSSTDTQYF. Here the CDR3 DNA reads TGCAGTGCTAGGGACGTTTCTAGCACAGATACGCAGTATTTT. V usage is TRBV20-1 and J usage is TRBJ2-3; D gene uncertain. The germline V gene encodes CDR1 DFQATT and CDR2 SNEGSKA (reference sequence). CDR3 size: 14 residues. V lost 3 bases and J 0 bases, leaving 10 bases between the germline ends.

This clonotype showed up many times. This chain uses TRBV5-6 with TRBJ1-5; D ambiguous. Germline V CDR1 and CDR2: SGHDT, YYEEEE. CDR3 length: 13 amino acids. V dropped 1 base and J dropped 9 bases, with 11 bases sitting between them. The chain's CDR3 is CASSLSPGGPQHF. CDR3 bases: TGTGCCAGCAGCTTGAGTCCGGGCGGGCCCCAGCATTTT. The variable domain in full, completed from reference TRBV5-6 and TRBJ1-5, reads DAGVTQSPTHLIKTRGQQVTLRCSPKSGHDTVSWYQQALGQGPQFIFQYYEEEERQRGNFPDRFSGHQFPNYSSELNVNALLLGDSALYLCASSLSPGGPQHFGDGTRLSIL.

This clonotype was detected ten times or more. J is TRBJ2-1 and V is TRBV2; 8 bases are a match to TRBD1. The junction had 4 bases not matched to a gene; V was cut back by 6 bases and J by 0 bases. The CDR3 contains 15 residues. Germline V lookup: CDR1 SNHLY, CDR2 FYNNEI. CDR3 nucleotide sequence: TGTGCCAGCAGCATTGACAGGGGCTCCTACAATGAGCAGTTCTTC. Its protein product is CASSIDRGSYNEQFF.

In this sample, this clonotype turned up a few times. This sequence joins TRBV12-3 or TRBV12-4 and TRBJ2-2; D ambiguous. The CDR3 sequence is 16 residues long. The V and J ends lost 1 base and 8 bases respectively, with 17 bases between them. In nucleotides, the CDR3 is TGTGCCAGCAGTTTAGTTTCTAGGGTCCCCGGAGGGGAGCTGTTTTTT. It encodes CASSLVSRVPGGELFF.

This clonotype was observed many times. This chain joins TRBV4-2 and TRBJ2-5, with 8 bases fitting TRBD2. In germline, CDR1 is LGHNA, CDR2 YNFKEQ. The CDR3 extends over 17 amino acids. Trimming at V came to 3 bases and at J to 2 bases, leaving 11 bases not matched to a gene. The chain's CDR3 is CASSHGLGSGGQETQYF. DNA of the CDR3: TGTGCCAGCAGCCATGGGTTGGGGTCGGGGGGGCAAGAGACCCAGTACTTC.

This clonotype was recorded once. Given a much more abundant clone one base away, this may be a read error. J is TRBJ2-1 and V is TRBV27; D is undetermined. This CDR3 contains 14 residues. The germline V gene has CDR1 MNHEY and CDR2 SMNVEV (reference sequence). Trimming removed 2 bases from V and 7 bases from J, with 12 bases in between. The CDR3: CASSLAPSFNEQFF. The DNA of the CDR3 is TGTGCCAGCAGTTTAGCGCCATCGTTTAATGAGCAGTTCTTC.

V gene TRBV5-1 combines with J gene TRBJ2-7, with D perhaps matching TRBD1 or TRBD2 (6 bases each). Germline V gene sequence: CDR1 SGHRS, CDR2 YFSETQ. The CDR3 is 15 residues long. V lost 0 bases, J lost 1 base, and 11 bases lay in between. The CDR3 bases are TGCGCCAGCAGCTTGGCACGGGGGCGGTCCTACGAGCAGTACTTC. As protein: CASSLARGRSYEQYF.

This clonotype was detected a few times. The chain links TRBV7-8 to TRBJ1-2; D remains ambiguous. CDR1 and CDR2 (germline): SGHVS, FQNEAQ. Trimming took off 1 base at V and 4 bases at J, with 16 bases between the two ends. This CDR3 comprises 16 residues. The chain's CDR3 is CASSLVVRRPGYGYTF. CDR3 in DNA: TGTGCCAGCAGCTTAGTCGTCAGACGGCCGGGCTATGGCTACACCTTC. The entire variable domain, with the rest obtained from reference TRBV7-8 and TRBJ1-2, is as follows: GAGVSQSPRYKVAKRGQDVALRCDPISGHVSLFWYQQALGQGPEFLTYFQNEAQLDKSGLPSDRFFAERPEGSVSTLKIQRTQQEDSAVYLCASSLVVRRPGYGYTFGSGTRLTVV.

This clonotype was counted at least ten times. The V and J genes are TRBV18 and TRBJ2-2; D is undetermined. Germline CDR1 is KGHSH and CDR2 is LQKENI. V dropped 0 bases and J dropped 2 bases, with 4 bases sitting between them. This CDR3 spans 14 amino acids. The CDR3 reads CASSPPSNTGELFF. DNA of the CDR3: TGTGCCAGCTCACCACCGTCCAACACCGGGGAGCTGTTTTTT.

In this sample, this clonotype turned up many times. This sequence joins TRBV24-1 and TRBJ2-1; 9 bases map to TRBD1. This CDR3 has 15 residues. The ends lost 4 bases at V and 7 bases at J; junction bases unmatched: 7. The germline V gene has CDR1 KGHDR and CDR2 SFDVKD. The CDR3 sequence is CATSEPGTGSNEQFF. DNA for the CDR3: TGTGCCACCAGTGAACCCGGGACAGGGTCGAATGAGCAGTTCTTC.

This clonotype occurred many times. This chain connects TRBV18 to TRBJ1-1; no definite D call. This CDR3 spans 12 amino acids. V lost 3 bases and J lost 7, with 9 bases in between. Per germline, CDR1 KGHSH and CDR2 LQKENI. CDR3 sequence (DNA): TGTGCCAGCTCACCGGACCTTAGTGAAGCTTTCTTT. Its protein is CASSPDLSEAFF.

This clonotype came up once. At one end, the junction sequence differs from germline, possibly due to a read error. V usage is TRBV14 and J usage is TRBJ2-7; D is undetermined. The CDR3 totals 13 residues. Germline-derived CDR1 and CDR2 are SGHDN and FVKESK. The CDR3 reads CASSQTVTYEQCF. The CDR3 bases are TGTGCCAGCAGCCAGACCGTAACCTACGAGCAGTGCTTC. Full variable domain (remainder filled in from reference TRBV14 and TRBJ2-7): EAGVTQFPSHSVIEKGQTVTLRCDPISGHDNLYWYRRVMGKEIKFLLHFVKESKQDESGMPNNRFLAERTGGTYSTLKVQPAELEDSGVYFCASSQTVTYEQCFGPGTRLTVT.

This chain joins TRBV18 and TRBJ2-7; 8 bases match TRBD1. Germline trimming cut 1 base from V and 0 bases from J; bases unmatched to any gene: 5. Germline CDR1 KGHSH, CDR2 LQKENI. The CDR3 sequence is 16 residues long. The CDR3 is CASSPLGQGISYEQYF. The CDR3 DNA reads as TGTGCCAGCTCACCACTCGGACAGGGAATCTCCTACGAGCAGTACTTC.

J is TRBJ1-6 and V is TRBV18; 7 nucleotides agree with TRBD1. The CDR3 totals 15 residues. Looked up from germline, CDR1 is KGHSH and CDR2 is LQKENI. V gave up 5 bases and J gave up 6 bases; unmatched junction bases: 7. DNA of the CDR3: TGTGCCAGCTCAGCATACCGGGACAGTAATTCACCCCTCCACTTT. Amino acid sequence: CASSAYRDSNSPLHF.

The chain joins TRBV27 to TRBJ2-3; either TRBD1 or TRBD2 may fit D (6 bases each). CDR3 size: 16 residues. V shed 4 bases and J shed 4 bases, with 18 bases lying between them. Germline lookup yields CDR1 MNHEY and CDR2 SMNVEV (reference sequence). CDR3 sequence: CASSYGGGRGSDTQYF. As DNA, the CDR3 is TGTGCCAGCAGTTACGGGGGCGGTAGGGGATCAGATACGCAGTATTTT.

This chain uses TRBV18 with TRBJ1-1; D not certain. From germline, CDR1 is KGHSH and CDR2 LQKENI. Trimming took off 0 bases at V and 1 base at J, with 6 bases between the two ends. The CDR3 sequence is 14 residues long. This CDR3 is CASSPPVPNTEAFF. The CDR3 DNA is TGTGCCAGCTCACCACCGGTACCGAACACTGAAGCTTTCTTT. The entire variable domain, with the rest obtained from reference TRBV18 and TRBJ1-1, is as follows: NAGVMQNPRHLVRRRGQEARLRCSPMKGHSHVYWYRQLPEEGLKFMVYLQKENIIDESGMPKERFSAEFPKEGPSILRIQQVVRGDSAAYFCASSPPVPNTEAFFGQGTRLTVV.

This clonotype was detected a few times. The chain recombines TRBV10-3 with TRBJ2-1; a possible D gene is TRBD2 (5 bases). The CDR3 runs 13 residues. Germline V gene sequence: CDR1 ENHRY, CDR2 SYGVKD. Trimming stripped 0 bases from V and 9 bases from J, with 9 bases between. CDR3 loop: CAISESASLEQFF. The CDR3 nucleotides read TGTGCCATCAGTGAGTCGGCTAGCCTTGAGCAGTTCTTC.

The chain employs TRBV10-1 and TRBJ2-3, with 10 positions matching TRBD2. J gave up 2 bases and V 9 bases, and 8 bases lay outside the gene matches. CDR1 WNHNN and CDR2 SYGVQD come from the germline V gene (reference sequence). The CDR3 totals 15 residues. CDR3 in DNA: TGCGCCAGGGCTACTAGCGGGGAGATCACAGATACGCAGTATTTT. This encodes CARATSGEITDTQYF.